Listed below are T cell receptor beta chains from one sample, sequenced in a study of shared clonotypes between healthy human individuals. Profiling relied on immunoSEQ multiplex PCR, and the TCRdb table lists in-frame clones only, not all of them. The sample lists about 340,000 clones, 70% to 75% occurring once. Specimen: memory CD4+ T cells sorted from blood. These receptors all come from a young man in good health. Each CDR3 is given with its conserved first and last residue. The D gene is left open where the match is weak. Clone sizes are given selectively: once, few, many, or a class where the clone is expanded.

v_call	d_call	j_call	clone_size	cdr3_aa	cdr3_nt
TRBV11-3	TRBD1	TRBJ2-2	few	CASSLGDRETGELFF	TGTGCCAGCAGCTTAGGGGACAGGGAGACCGGGGAGCTGTTTTTT
TRBV5-4	TRBD2	TRBJ2-1	-	CASSLAEGAGANEQFF	TGTGCCAGCAGCTTGGCGGAAGGAGCGGGAGCCAATGAGCAGTTCTTC
TRBV2	TRBD1	TRBJ2-7	-	CATGQLRDEQYF	TGTGCCACGGGACAGCTAAGGGACGAGCAGTACTTC
TRBV28	-	TRBJ1-5	few	CASSSQGLSYQPQHF	TGTGCCAGCAGCTCACAGGGACTTAGCTATCAGCCCCAGCATTTT
TRBV5-5	-	TRBJ1-1	once	CASSLTAGSGTEAFF	TGTGCCAGCAGCCTTACCGCCGGGTCGGGCACTGAAGCTTTCTTT
TRBV5-1	TRBD2	TRBJ2-2	few	CASSLASSGNTGELFF	TGCGCCAGCAGCTTGGCGTCTAGCGGTAACACCGGGGAGCTGTTTTTT
TRBV11-2	TRBD2	TRBJ2-7	-	CASSLGLAGWGEQYF	TGTGCCAGCAGCCTCGGACTAGCGGGATGGGGCGAGCAGTACTTC
TRBV4-1	TRBD1	TRBJ2-7	-	CASSPPVTGFHEQYF	TGCGCCAGCAGCCCCCCGGTGACAGGGTTTCACGAGCAGTACTTC
TRBV19	TRBD1	TRBJ1-2	few	CASSSRTGYGYTF	TGTGCCAGTAGTAGCCGGACAGGCTATGGCTACACCTTC
TRBV18	-	TRBJ1-4	-	CASSRGGQPTNEKLFF	TGTGCCAGCTCACGGGGAGGACAACCAACTAATGAAAAACTGTTTTTT
TRBV7-9	TRBD1	TRBJ2-7	-	CASSFGAGQGAEQYF	TGTGCCAGCAGCTTTGGGGCGGGACAGGGGGCCGAGCAGTACTTC
TRBV5-1	TRBD2	TRBJ2-7	-	CASSLWTSGSHEQYF	TGCGCCAGCAGCTTATGGACTAGCGGGAGCCACGAGCAGTACTTC
TRBV11-3	-	TRBJ2-1	few	CASSPIATTYNEQFF	TGTGCCAGCAGCCCTATTGCCACTACCTACAATGAGCAGTTCTTC
TRBV14	-	TRBJ1-4	-	CASSQDHQGRLLSNEKLFF	TGTGCCAGCAGCCAAGATCACCAGGGGCGGCTACTAAGTAATGAAAAACTGTTTTTT
TRBV11-3	TRBD2	TRBJ2-3	-	CASSLSSGRDTQYF	TGTGCCAGCAGCTTATCGAGCGGGAGAGATACGCAGTATTTT
TRBV11-2	-	TRBJ2-2	-	CASSLQMNTGELFF	TGTGCCAGCAGCTTACAGATGAACACCGGGGAGCTGTTTTTT
TRBV7-2	TRBD2	TRBJ2-3	-	CASCPRREFDTQYF	TGTGCCAGCTGCCCTCGGCGGGAGTTCGATACGCAGTATTTT
TRBV15	-	TRBJ2-3	-	CATGARSTDTQYF	TGTGCCACCGGGGCGCGTAGCACAGATACGCAGTATTTT
TRBV7-2	TRBD1	TRBJ1-5	-	CASSPGDSRSDNQPQHF	TGTGCCAGCAGCCCTGGGGACAGTCGGAGTGACAATCAGCCCCAGCATTTT
TRBV28	TRBD1	TRBJ2-7	-	CASSSIQGFWTYEQYF	TGTGCCAGCAGTTCAATACAGGGGTTTTGGACCTACGAGCAGTACTTC
TRBV29-1	TRBD1	TRBJ2-5	-	CSVEGGQGVGETQYF	TGCAGCGTTGAAGGGGGACAGGGTGTGGGAGAGACCCAGTACTTC
TRBV7-2	-	TRBJ1-1	-	CASSLMTGVEAFF	TGTGCCAGCAGCTTGATGACAGGAGTCGAAGCTTTCTTT
TRBV10-1	-	TRBJ2-3	-	CASSEAGDTQYF	TGCGCCAGCAGTGAAGCAGGAGATACGCAGTATTTT
TRBV11-3	TRBD2	TRBJ2-7	-	CASSYYGTSGPGEQYF	TGTGCCAGCAGCTACTACGGGACTAGCGGCCCCGGGGAGCAGTACTTC
TRBV29-1	-	TRBJ2-5	-	CSVALSQETQYF	TGCAGCGTCGCGCTATCCCAAGAGACCCAGTACTTC
TRBV29-1	-	TRBJ2-3	few	CSVDPSTDTQYF	TGCAGCGTTGATCCTAGCACAGATACGCAGTATTTT
TRBV19	TRBD1	TRBJ2-2	-	CASSFAGTGRTGELFF	TGTGCCAGTAGTTTTGCCGGGACAGGGCGCACCGGGGAGCTGTTTTTT
TRBV19	-	TRBJ2-6	-	CASSVGNSGANVLTF	TGTGCCAGTAGTGTGGGGAATAGTGGGGCCAACGTCCTGACTTTC
TRBV6-6	-	TRBJ1-4	-	CASSSPRRDEKLFF	TGTGCCAGCAGTTCCCCGAGGCGCGATGAAAAACTGTTTTTT
TRBV7-2	-	TRBJ1-5	many	CASSLKDRAGNQPQHF	TGTGCCAGCAGCTTAAAGGATAGGGCGGGCAATCAGCCCCAGCATTTT
TRBV29-1	TRBD2	TRBJ2-1	-	CSVARLAGRNDEQFF	TGCAGCGTCGCCAGACTAGCGGGCCGCAACGATGAGCAGTTCTTC
TRBV5-1	-	TRBJ1-1	-	CASSSRVADSTEAFF	TGCGCCAGCAGCAGTAGGGTGGCTGATAGCACTGAAGCTTTCTTT
TRBV18	-	TRBJ1-1	-	CASSPTPQDTEAFF	TGTGCCAGCTCACCAACGCCCCAGGACACTGAAGCTTTCTTT
TRBV11-2	-	TRBJ2-6	few	CASSFAFSGANVLTF	TGTGCCAGCAGCTTTGCATTCTCTGGGGCCAACGTCCTGACTTTC
TRBV18	-	TRBJ2-1	-	CASSRTVQGSDEQFF	TGTGCCAGCTCACGGACAGTCCAGGGTAGCGATGAGCAGTTCTTC
TRBV29-1	-	TRBJ1-1	-	CSARLESSMNTEAFF	TGCAGCGCCCGACTAGAATCAAGCATGAACACTGAAGCTTTCTTT
TRBV5-1	TRBD2	TRBJ2-5	-	CASSSPIGSGIETQYF	TGCGCCAGCAGCTCACCTATTGGTAGCGGGATTGAGACCCAGTACTTC
TRBV6-5	-	TRBJ2-7	-	CASSYSTFSGYEQYF	TGTGCCAGCAGTTACTCGACTTTTTCCGGCTACGAGCAGTACTTC
TRBV5-1	-	TRBJ1-1	-	CASSRGDGTAYTEAFF	TGCGCCAGCAGCCGTGGGGACGGGACGGCTTACACTGAAGCTTTCTTT
TRBV7-9	TRBD1	TRBJ2-7	many	CASSHARDRGTGEQYF	TGTGCCAGCAGCCACGCCCGGGACAGGGGAACAGGCGAGCAGTACTTC
TRBV7-8	TRBD2	TRBJ2-7	-	CASSFGLAGVGEQYF	TGTGCCAGCAGCTTTGGACTAGCGGGAGTGGGCGAGCAGTACTTC
TRBV28	-	TRBJ1-3	-	CASRRDTIYF	TGTGCCAGCAGAAGAGACACCATATATTTT
TRBV9	TRBD2	TRBJ2-5	-	CASSVLAGGPRETQYF	TGTGCCAGCAGCGTGCTAGCGGGAGGGCCAAGGGAGACCCAGTACTTC
TRBV5-1	-	TRBJ2-5	-	CASSLGVETQYF	TGCGCCAGCAGCTTAGGGGTAGAGACCCAGTACTTC
TRBV19	-	TRBJ1-4	-	CASWDDGRGKLFF	TGTGCCAGTTGGGACGACGGTAGAGGAAAACTGTTTTTT
TRBV13	TRBD2	TRBJ2-2	-	CASSSPVGLAIAGELFF	TGTGCCAGCAGCTCACCCGTGGGACTAGCGATAGCCGGGGAGCTGTTTTTT
TRBV30	TRBD2	TRBJ2-7	-	CAALAGGFSYEQYF	TGTGCCGCACTAGCGGGAGGGTTCTCCTACGAGCAGTACTTC
TRBV6-4	-	TRBJ2-3	-	CASSDVGGTTTDTQYF	TGTGCCAGCAGTGACGTTGGGGGGACAACCACAGATACGCAGTATTTT
TRBV5-6	TRBD1	TRBJ2-2	-	CASSSRGRPNTGELFF	TGTGCCAGCAGCAGCAGGGGGCGCCCAAACACCGGGGAGCTGTTTTTT
TRBV20-1	-	TRBJ2-7	-	CSASVPGEQYF	TGCAGTGCTAGCGTTCCGGGGGAGCAGTACTTC